This T cell receptor (beta chain) appears in the sequencing data of a study of blood T cell repertoires in COVID-19 (dated by TCRdb to the early 2020s). About the full investigation: Samples from collaborators originated in the United States, Italy and Spain and spanned both the acute and convalescent phases of COVID-19. The prospective study material was composed of cDNA or gDNA derived from T cells, B-cell-depleted T cells, or PBMCs. Where HLA class I and class II types were available, the types were taken from metadata supplied by the sample provider, not from assay-based typing. The samples were drawn from two sources: the first 160 participants of the ongoing ImmuneRACE study, and 1,000 to 1,500 subjects contributed by 6 global collaborators. A de-identified subject ID, COVID-19 status, age in years and sex were almost always included in the sample metadata. Deeply sampled blood TCRbeta repertoires from subjects exposed to, actively infected with, or recovered from COVID-19 were included in the dataset. The repertoires were made available in a free public database intended to serve as a resource for research on the immune response to SARS-CoV-2. Points the paper makes about the study in general: The amount of clinical and demographic metadata varied by source and participant and was provided uncurated.

The immunoSEQ Assay, a bias-controlled multiplex PCR, was used to amplify TCRbeta CDR3 regions from genomic DNA. The original methods were these. Nucleated cell counts per sample were estimated from amplification of reference gene primers within the assay. To quantify the absolute abundance of each unique TCRbeta CDR3 rearrangement, sequence reads were collapsed and filtered. Productive Simpson clonality was computed per sample as the square root of Simpson's diversity index over productive rearrangements. In TCRdb, the immuneACCESS table is reduced to in-frame sequences with V and J assigned. These tables do not hold every clone; where another copy was compared, an unresolved V gene accounts for under half, and the others remain unexplained. That table supplies the V and J calls and clone size; D and trimming were determined from the DNA. The sample includes about 130,000 clones, with about four fifths observed a single time. Approximately 3% of the sample lies in the top ten.

CDR1 is given as MNHEY and CDR2 as SVGAGI, both from the germline V gene. Measured from the cysteine to the phenylalanine, the CDR3 is 16 residues long. Only the CDR3 part of the read is kept: 48 bases, read in frame from the first base. V and J lose 4 bases and 4 bases, and a span of 19 bases separates them. The collaborating institutions used their own protocols to collect whole blood in K2EDTA tubes. Collaborator samples were shipped for TCRbeta analysis as frozen whole blood, isolated PBMCs, or DNA extracted from either sample type. In the case of this clone: There is no known antigen for this receptor. The record has no base qualities; no much larger clone is one base away.

The chain employs TRBV6-5 and TRBJ1-2; a tentative D call is TRBD1 (5 bases match). The sample consisted of peripheral blood. The clonotype comes from a woman aged 80 or over with acute or convalescent COVID-19. CDR3 protein: CASSSVAGRDGYGYTF. The DNA sequence is TGTGCCAGCAGTTCTGTAGCAGGGCGGGACGGCTATGGCTACACCTTC.